What follows describes a single T cell receptor (beta chain). Its antigen is currently unknown. The J segment lost 4 bases and the V segment lost 1 base, leaving 4 bases of the junction unmatched. The germline gives CDR1 SEHNR, CDR2 FQNEAQ (reference sequence). The CDR3 covers 16 residues. Profiled with immunoSEQ multiplex PCR; TCRdb holds only in-frame clones, not every one. This table holds about 73,000 clones, around 90% found once. These data come from a study of OX40 agonist ivuxolimab in advanced cancers. General study findings and limits: Nonresponders included some who also had low normalized T-cell clonal expansion. Compared with CD4+, CD8+ T cells on average had more expanded clones. Near-lowest levels of clonal expansion characterized partial responders at 0.1-3.0 mg/kg.

The clonotype originates from an adult with an advanced solid tumor such as melanoma, head and neck, liver or kidney cancer. Source: CD4+ or CD8+ T cells sorted from blood, taken in a trial of the OX40 agonist ivuxolimab. The chain links TRBV7-9 to TRBJ1-4; TRBD1 matches at 9 bases. The CDR3 DNA reads as TGTGCCAGCAGCTTAGGACAGGGGGTTCTTAATGAAAAACTGTTTTTT. Its protein is CASSLGQGVLNEKLFF.